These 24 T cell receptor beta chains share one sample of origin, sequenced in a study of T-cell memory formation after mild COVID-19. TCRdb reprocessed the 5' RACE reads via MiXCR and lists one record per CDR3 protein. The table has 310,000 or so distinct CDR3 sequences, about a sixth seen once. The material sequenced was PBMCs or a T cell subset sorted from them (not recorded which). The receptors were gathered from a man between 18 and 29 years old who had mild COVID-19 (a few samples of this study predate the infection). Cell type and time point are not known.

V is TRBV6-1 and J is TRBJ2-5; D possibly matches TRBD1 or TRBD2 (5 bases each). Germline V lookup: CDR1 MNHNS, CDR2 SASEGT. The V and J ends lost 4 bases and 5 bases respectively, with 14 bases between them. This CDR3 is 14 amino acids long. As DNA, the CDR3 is TGTGCCAGCAGTGGGGGACGGGCGCACGAGACCCAGTACTTC. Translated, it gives CASSGGRAHETQYF.

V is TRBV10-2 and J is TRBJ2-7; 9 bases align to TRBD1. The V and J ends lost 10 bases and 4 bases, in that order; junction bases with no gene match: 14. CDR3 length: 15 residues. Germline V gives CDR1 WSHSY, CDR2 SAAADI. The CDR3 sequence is CATRKAGQGSYEQYF. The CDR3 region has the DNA TGCGCCACCAGAAAGGCGGGACAGGGTTCTTACGAGCAGTACTTC.

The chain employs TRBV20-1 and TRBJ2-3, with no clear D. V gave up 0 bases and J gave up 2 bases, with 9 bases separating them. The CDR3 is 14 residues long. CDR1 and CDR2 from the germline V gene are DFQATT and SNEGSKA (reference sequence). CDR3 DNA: TGCAGTGCTAGAGATCGGGTCATCACAGATACGCAGTATTTT. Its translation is CSARDRVITDTQYF.

CDR3 nucleotide sequence: TGCAGTGCTAGAGATGCGGGGACGAGCGACTACGAGCAGTACTTC. Its translation: CSARDAGTSDYEQYF. The chain combines TRBV20-1 with TRBJ2-7, with D possibly TRBD2 on 6 matching bases. Trimming cost V 0 bases and J 3 bases, with 15 bases left between them. Looked up from germline, CDR1 is DFQATT and CDR2 is SNEGSKA (reference sequence). The CDR3 runs to 15 residues.

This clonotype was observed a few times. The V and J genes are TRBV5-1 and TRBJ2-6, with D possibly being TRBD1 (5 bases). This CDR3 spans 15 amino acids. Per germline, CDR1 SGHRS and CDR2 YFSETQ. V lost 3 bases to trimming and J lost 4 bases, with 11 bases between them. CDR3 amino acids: CASSSGNLGANVLTF. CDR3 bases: TGCGCCAGCAGCTCAGGGAATTTGGGGGCCAACGTCCTGACTTTC.

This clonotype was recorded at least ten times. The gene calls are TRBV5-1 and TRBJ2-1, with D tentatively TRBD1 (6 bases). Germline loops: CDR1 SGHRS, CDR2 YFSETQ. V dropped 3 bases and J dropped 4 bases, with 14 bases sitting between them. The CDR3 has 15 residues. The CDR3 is CASSSGTPTYNEQFF. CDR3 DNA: TGCGCCAGCAGCTCCGGGACACCCACTTACAATGAGCAGTTCTTC.

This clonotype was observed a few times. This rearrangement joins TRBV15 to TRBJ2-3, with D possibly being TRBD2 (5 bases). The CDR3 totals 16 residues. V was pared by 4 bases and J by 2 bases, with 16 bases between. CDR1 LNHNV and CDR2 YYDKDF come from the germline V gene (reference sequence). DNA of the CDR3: TGTGCCACCAGCACTGGGAGCGGAGGCCTCACAGATACGCAGTATTTT. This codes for CATSTGSGGLTDTQYF.

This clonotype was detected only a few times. This CDR3 is CSARDWGNTEAFF. The CDR3 DNA reads as TGCAGTGCTAGAGATTGGGGGAACACTGAAGCTTTCTTT. V is TRBV20-1 and J is TRBJ1-1, with D unclear. The germline V gene encodes CDR1 DFQATT and CDR2 SNEGSKA (reference sequence). Trimming took off 0 bases at V and 1 base at J, with 6 bases between the two ends. CDR3 length: 13 residues.

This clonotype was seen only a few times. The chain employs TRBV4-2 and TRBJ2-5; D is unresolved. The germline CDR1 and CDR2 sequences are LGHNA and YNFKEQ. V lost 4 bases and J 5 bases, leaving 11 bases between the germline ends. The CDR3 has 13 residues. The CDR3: CASSPEARETQYF. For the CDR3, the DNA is TGTGCCAGCAGCCCCGAGGCGAGGGAGACCCAGTACTTC.

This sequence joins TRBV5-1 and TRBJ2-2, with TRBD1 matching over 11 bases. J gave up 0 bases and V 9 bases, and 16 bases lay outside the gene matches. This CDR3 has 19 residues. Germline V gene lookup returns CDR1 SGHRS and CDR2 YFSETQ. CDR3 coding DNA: TGCGCCACCTCATTCCGGGACAGGGGGACCTTAACGAACACCGGGGAGCTGTTTTTT. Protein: CATSFRDRGTLTNTGELFF.

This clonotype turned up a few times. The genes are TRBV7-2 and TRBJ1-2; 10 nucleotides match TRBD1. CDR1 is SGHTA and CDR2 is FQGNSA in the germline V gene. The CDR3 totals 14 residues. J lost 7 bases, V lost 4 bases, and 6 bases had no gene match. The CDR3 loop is CASSSTGGLPGYTF. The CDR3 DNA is TGTGCCAGCAGCTCGACAGGGGGCCTTCCTGGCTACACCTTC. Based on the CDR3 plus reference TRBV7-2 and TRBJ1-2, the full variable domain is GAGVSQSPSNKVTEKGKDVELRCDPISGHTALYWYRQSLGQGLEFLIYFQGNSAPDKSGLPSDRFSAERTGGSVSTLTIQRTQQEDSAVYLCASSSTGGLPGYTFGSGTRLTVV.

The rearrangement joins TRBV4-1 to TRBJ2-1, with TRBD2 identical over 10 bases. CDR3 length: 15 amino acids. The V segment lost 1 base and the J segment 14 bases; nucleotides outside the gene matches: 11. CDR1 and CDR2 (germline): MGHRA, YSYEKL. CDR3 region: CASSQVLAGARFEFF. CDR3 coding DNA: TGCGCCAGCAGCCAAGTGCTAGCGGGGGCCCGCTTTGAGTTCTTC.

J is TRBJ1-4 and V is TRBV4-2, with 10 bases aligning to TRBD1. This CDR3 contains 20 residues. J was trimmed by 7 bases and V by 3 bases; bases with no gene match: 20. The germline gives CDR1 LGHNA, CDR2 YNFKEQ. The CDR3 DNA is TGTGCCAGCAGCCAGGATTTCTCCTCAAGCCGGGACAGGGGTGGTGAAAAACTGTTTTTT. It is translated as CASSQDFSSSRDRGGEKLFF.

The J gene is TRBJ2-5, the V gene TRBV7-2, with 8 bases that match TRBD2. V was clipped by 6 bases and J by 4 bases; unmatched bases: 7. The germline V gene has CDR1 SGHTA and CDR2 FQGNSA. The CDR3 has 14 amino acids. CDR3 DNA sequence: TGTGCCAGCAGAGACCGGGGGGGCCGAGAGACCCAGTACTTC. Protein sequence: CASRDRGGRETQYF.

The CDR3 sequence: CASSHRQGRTGELFF. The CDR3 nucleotides are TGTGCCAGCAGTCACCGACAGGGTCGAACCGGGGAGCTGTTTTTT. This sequence joins TRBV3-1 and TRBJ2-2; 7 bases fit TRBD1. The CDR3 is 15 residues long. Germline values: CDR1 LGHDT, CDR2 YNNKEL (reference sequence). The V gene end was trimmed by 6 bases and the J gene end by 5 bases; junction bases not matched to a gene: 9.

CDR3 residues: CASSPWVWETQYF. CDR3 nucleotides: TGTGCCAGCAGCCCGTGGGTATGGGAGACCCAGTACTTC. This chain links TRBV6-5 with TRBJ2-5, with D uncertain. V was clipped by 6 bases and J by 5 bases, with 13 bases between them. The germline gives CDR1 MNHEY, CDR2 SVGAGI. This CDR3 is 13 amino acids long.

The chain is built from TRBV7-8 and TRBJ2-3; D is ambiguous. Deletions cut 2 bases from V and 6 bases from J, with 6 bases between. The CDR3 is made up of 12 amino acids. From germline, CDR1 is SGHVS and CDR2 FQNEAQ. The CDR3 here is CASSLLWDTQYF. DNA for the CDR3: TGTGCCAGCAGCTTACTCTGGGATACGCAGTATTTT.

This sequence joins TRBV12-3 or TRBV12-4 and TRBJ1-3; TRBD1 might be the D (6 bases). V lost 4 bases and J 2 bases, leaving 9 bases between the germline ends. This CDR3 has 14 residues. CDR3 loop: CASSYREAGNTIYF. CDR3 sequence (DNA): TGTGCCAGCAGTTACAGGGAGGCTGGAAACACCATATATTTT.

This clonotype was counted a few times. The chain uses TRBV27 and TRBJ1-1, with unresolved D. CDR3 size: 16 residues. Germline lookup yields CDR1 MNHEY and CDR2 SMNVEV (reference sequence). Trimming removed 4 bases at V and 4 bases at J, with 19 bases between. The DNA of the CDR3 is TGTGCCAGCAGTTCCTGGGCTTTGGGGAAGCGCACTGAAGCTTTCTTT. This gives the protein CASSSWALGKRTEAFF.

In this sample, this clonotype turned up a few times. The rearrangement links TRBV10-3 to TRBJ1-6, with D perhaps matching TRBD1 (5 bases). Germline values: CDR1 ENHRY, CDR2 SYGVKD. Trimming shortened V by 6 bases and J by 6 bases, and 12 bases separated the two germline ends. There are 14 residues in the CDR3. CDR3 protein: CAIRDRGANSPLHF. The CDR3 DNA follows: TGTGCCATCAGAGACCGAGGGGCTAATTCACCCCTCCACTTT.

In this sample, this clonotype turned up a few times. The CDR3, as DNA: TGCGCCAGCAGCTCCGGGCCGACTAGCGGGGTCTACGAGCAGTACGTC. The encoded protein is CASSSGPTSGVYEQYV. The genes are TRBV5-1 and TRBJ2-7; 11 bases line up with TRBD2. Germline V gives CDR1 SGHRS, CDR2 YFSETQ. The CDR3 totals 16 residues. Trimming removed 3 bases from V and 3 bases from J; junction bases left unmatched: 8.

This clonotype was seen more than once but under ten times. CDR3 nucleotide sequence: TGCAGTGCTAGAGAGGCCGGCAGGGTTATCGAGCAGTACGTC. Translating it yields CSAREAGRVIEQYV. The J gene is TRBJ2-7, the V gene TRBV20-1, with D possibly matching TRBD1 (5 bases). The V and J ends lost 0 bases and 6 bases respectively, with 15 bases between them. Germline V gene data show CDR1 as DFQATT and CDR2 as SNEGSKA (reference sequence). This CDR3 comprises 14 residues.

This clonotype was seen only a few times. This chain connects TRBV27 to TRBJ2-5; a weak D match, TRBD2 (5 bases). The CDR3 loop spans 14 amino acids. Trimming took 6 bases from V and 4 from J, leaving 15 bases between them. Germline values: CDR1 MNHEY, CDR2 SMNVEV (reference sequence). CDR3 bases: TGTGCCAGCAGCCCACATCCGCGGGTAGAGACCCAGTACTTC. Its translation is CASSPHPRVETQYF.

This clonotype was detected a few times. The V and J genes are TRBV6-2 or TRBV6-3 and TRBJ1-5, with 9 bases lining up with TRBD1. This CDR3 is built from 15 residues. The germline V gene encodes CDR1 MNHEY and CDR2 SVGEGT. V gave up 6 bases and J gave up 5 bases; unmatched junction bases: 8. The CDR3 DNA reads TGTGCCAGCAGGATACAGGGGGCGCGGGATCAGCCCCAGCATTTT. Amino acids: CASRIQGARDQPQHF.